Presented here are 16 T cell receptor beta chains from one specimen sequenced in a study of shared clonotypes between healthy human individuals (dated by TCRdb to the early 2020s). The library was produced with the immunoSEQ multiplex PCR assay. TCRdb mirrors the immuneACCESS table, restricted to in-frame sequences. Some clones are absent from its copies; in checked studies, under half trace to an unresolved V gene, and the reason for the others is unknown. In this sample the table shows approximately 2.4 million clones, 90% to 96% of which occur a single time. Jointly, the top ten make up around 0.13% of the sample. Sequencing was carried out using naive CD4+ T cells sorted from blood. The cell subset or site label here, explained by the study, means: CD45RA+ positively selected. Source of these receptors: a young man in good health.

J is TRBJ2-1 and V is TRBV7-2; 11 nucleotides line up with TRBD2. Trimming cost V 2 bases and J 9 bases; bases outside gene matches: 3. Germline V gene lookup returns CDR1 SGHTA and CDR2 FQGNSA. There are 14 residues in the CDR3. The CDR3 coding sequence is TGTGCCAGCAGCTTACTAGCGGGGGGAGTTGAGCAGTTCTTC. The encoded protein is CASSLLAGGVEQFF.

On this clone: This same CDR3 is encoded by further DNA sequences in the sample. The rearrangement links TRBV10-3 to TRBJ1-3, with D uncertain. CDR3 length: 12 residues. Trimming removed 6 bases at V and 1 base at J, with 4 bases between. Germline V gives CDR1 ENHRY, CDR2 SYGVKD. DNA for the CDR3: TGTGCCATCAGGGGTTCTGGAAACACCATATATTTT. Amino acid sequence: CAIRGSGNTIYF.

J is TRBJ2-4 and V is TRBV30, with TRBD2 identical over 7 bases. Trimming at V came to 1 base and at J to 2 bases, leaving 5 bases not matched to a gene. Germline V gives CDR1 GTSNPN, CDR2 SVGIG (reference sequence). This CDR3 is built from 15 residues. The CDR3 protein is CAWSGAAGPKNIQYF. The CDR3 nucleotides are TGTGCCTGGAGTGGCGCAGCGGGGCCCAAAAACATTCAGTACTTC.

This chain connects TRBV5-1 to TRBJ2-3, with D possibly being TRBD1 or TRBD2 (5 bases each). In germline, CDR1 is SGHRS, CDR2 YFSETQ. V lost 0 bases and J 7 bases, leaving 15 bases between the germline ends. The CDR3 spans 15 residues. The CDR3 region has the DNA TGCGCCAGCAGCTTGGAAGGGGACCCGCGGTATACGCAGTATTTT. Protein product: CASSLEGDPRYTQYF.

The chain is built from TRBV19 and TRBJ1-6; TRBD1 agrees at 7 bases. There are 16 residues in the CDR3. Germline V lookup: CDR1 LNHDA, CDR2 SQIVND (reference sequence). V dropped 5 bases and J dropped 7; count of bases not matched to a gene: 11. DNA of the CDR3: TGTGCCAGTAGTGAGTACGGGACAGAAGTGAATTCACCCCTCCACTTT. Translating gives CASSEYGTEVNSPLHF.

On this clone: This CDR3 is also generated by other DNA sequences in the sample. This rearrangement joins TRBV5-6 to TRBJ2-6, with a possible D match to TRBD2 (5 bases). CDR1 is SGHDT and CDR2 is YYEEEE in the germline V gene. V was shortened by 1 base and J by 2 bases, with 7 bases between the two germline ends. This CDR3 comprises 15 residues. In nucleotides, the CDR3 is TGTGCCAGCAGCTTGTGGGGAGCTGGGGCCAACGTCCTGACTTTC. It specifies CASSLWGAGANVLTF.

The V call is TRBV7-9, the J call TRBJ1-4, with a possible D match to TRBD1 (6 bases). The CDR3 length is 15 residues. V gave up 3 bases and J gave up 3 bases, with 11 bases separating them. Per germline, CDR1 SEHNR and CDR2 FQNEAQ (reference sequence). CDR3 sequence (DNA): TGTGCCAGCAGCTTGAGGACAGACTCTAATGAAAAACTGTTTTTT. Translating gives CASSLRTDSNEKLFF. The full variable domain, with the rest looked up from reference TRBV7-9 and TRBJ1-4, is DTGVSQNPRHKITKRGQNVTFRCDPISEHNRLYWYRQTLGQGPEFLTYFQNEAQLEKSRLLSDRFSAERPKGSFSTLEIQRTEQGDSAMYLCASSLRTDSNEKLFFGSGTQLSVL.

The chain is built from TRBV25-1 and TRBJ2-5; D remains ambiguous. Germline V gives CDR1 MGHDK, CDR2 SYGVNS. The CDR3 runs 10 residues. The V and J ends lost 6 bases and 8 bases respectively, with 7 bases between them. This CDR3 is CASRGRTQYF. The CDR3 nucleotides are TGTGCCAGCAGGGGCCGTACCCAGTACTTC.

The chain recombines TRBV19 with TRBJ2-5; 7 nucleotides align to TRBD1. The CDR3 totals 15 residues. V trimming: 1 base; J trimming: 4 bases; junction bases outside the gene matches: 6. CDR1 LNHDA and CDR2 SQIVND come from the germline V gene (reference sequence). The CDR3 loop is CASSIAGQRGETQYF. DNA for the CDR3: TGTGCCAGTAGTATAGCGGGACAGCGCGGAGAGACCCAGTACTTC.

J is TRBJ2-5 and V is TRBV5-1; TRBD1 aligns across 9 bases. The CDR3 sequence is 15 residues long. With V trimmed by 4 bases and J by 4 bases, 8 bases remained unmatched. Germline V lookup: CDR1 SGHRS, CDR2 YFSETQ. The CDR3 spells CASSVGQGTGETQYF. In DNA, the CDR3 is TGCGCCAGCAGCGTGGGACAGGGAACGGGAGAGACCCAGTACTTC.

This sequence joins TRBV6-1 and TRBJ1-1, with D possibly matching TRBD1 (5 bases). V lost 5 bases and J lost 11, with 18 bases in between. The CDR3 loop spans 13 amino acids. Looked up from germline, CDR1 is MNHNS and CDR2 is SASEGT. Here the CDR3 DNA reads TGTGCCAGCAGTAGTATGGCAGGGTATTGGGCTTTCTTT. Translation: CASSSMAGYWAFF.

The CDR3 nucleotides read TGTGCCATCAGTGAGGCACTAGCGGGTCCTTGGGGGGTTTCCTACGAGCAGTACTTC. Translating gives CAISEALAGPWGVSYEQYF. The chain uses TRBV10-3 and TRBJ2-7, with 9 bases that match TRBD2. The CDR3 has 19 residues. The V gene's germline CDR1 is ENHRY and CDR2 SYGVKD. With 2 bases clipped from V and 1 base from J, the junction kept 15 bases outside the gene matches.

The rearrangement joins TRBV5-4 to TRBJ2-3, with 10 bases fitting TRBD2. The ends lost 3 bases at V and 3 bases at J; junction bases unmatched: 4. The CDR3 is 15 amino acids. CDR1 and CDR2 from the germline V gene are SGHNT and YYREEE (reference sequence). The CDR3 reads CASSSSGGGTDTQYF. The CDR3 region has the DNA TGTGCCAGCAGCTCTAGCGGGGGAGGGACAGATACGCAGTATTTT.

The chain is built from TRBV10-1 and TRBJ2-5, with TRBD2 as a possible D gene (6 bases). Between the trimmed V and J ends, which lost 0 bases and 4 bases, there was a span of 15 bases. Germline V gives CDR1 WNHNN, CDR2 SYGVQD (reference sequence). This CDR3 region has 16 residues. CDR3 region: CASSESGNRAGETQYF. The CDR3 nucleotides read TGCGCCAGCAGTGAGTCGGGGAACAGAGCGGGAGAGACCCAGTACTTC.

The chain carries TRBV9 and TRBJ1-3; the D is unclear. Between the trimmed V and J ends, which lost 3 bases and 0 bases, there was a span of 10 bases. The CDR3 is 15 amino acids. Germline CDR1 SGDLS, CDR2 YYNGEE. The DNA of the CDR3 is TGTGCCAGCAGCGCTCAACACAGCTCTGGAAACACCATATATTTT. Amino acid sequence: CASSAQHSSGNTIYF.

V usage is TRBV10-2 and J usage is TRBJ1-6, with D unresolved. Germline V CDR1 and CDR2: WSHSY, SAAADI. V shed 3 bases and J shed 4 bases, with 10 bases lying between them. The CDR3 runs 15 residues. The CDR3 spells CASSDRSWYNSPLHF. The DNA for the CDR3 is TGCGCCAGCAGTGATCGGTCTTGGTATAATTCACCCCTCCACTTT.